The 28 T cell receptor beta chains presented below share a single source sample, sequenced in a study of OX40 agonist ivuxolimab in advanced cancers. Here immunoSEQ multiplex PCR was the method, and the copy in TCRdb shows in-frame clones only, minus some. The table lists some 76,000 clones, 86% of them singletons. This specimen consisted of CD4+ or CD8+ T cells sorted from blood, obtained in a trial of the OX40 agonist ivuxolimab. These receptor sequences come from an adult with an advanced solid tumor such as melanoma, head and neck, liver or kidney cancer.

CDR3 nucleotides: TGCGCCAGCAGCTTGGTTCTAGCAAGTGAGCAGTTCTTC. Translation gives CASSLVLASEQFF. The chain joins TRBV5-1 to TRBJ2-1; tentative D call: TRBD2 (5 bases). This CDR3 is built from 13 residues. CDR1 is SGHRS, CDR2 YFSETQ, per germline. The V gene lost 0 bases and the J gene lost 9 bases, with 10 bases spanning the gap.

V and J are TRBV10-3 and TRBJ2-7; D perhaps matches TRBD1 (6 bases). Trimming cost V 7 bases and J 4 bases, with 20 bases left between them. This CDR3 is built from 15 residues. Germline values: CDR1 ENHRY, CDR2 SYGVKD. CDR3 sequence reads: CAIMGPGTRSYEQYF. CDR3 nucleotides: TGTGCCATCATGGGGCCCGGGACACGGTCTTACGAGCAGTACTTC.

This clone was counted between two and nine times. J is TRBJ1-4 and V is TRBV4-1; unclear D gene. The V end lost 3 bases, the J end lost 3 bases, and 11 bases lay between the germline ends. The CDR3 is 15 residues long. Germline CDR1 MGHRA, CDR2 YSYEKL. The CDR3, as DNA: TGCGCCAGCAGCCACCGCGTAAGGGCTAATGAAAAACTGTTTTTT. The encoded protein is CASSHRVRANEKLFF.

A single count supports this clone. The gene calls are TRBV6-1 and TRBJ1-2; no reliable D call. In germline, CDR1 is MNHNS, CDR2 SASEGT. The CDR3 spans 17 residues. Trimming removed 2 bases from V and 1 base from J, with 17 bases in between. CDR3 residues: CASSEKFGAILNYGYTF. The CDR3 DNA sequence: TGTGCCAGCAGTGAAAAATTCGGAGCGATACTTAACTATGGCTACACCTTC.

The CDR3 here is CASSGDRAANEKLFF. The CDR3 DNA sequence: TGTGCCAGTAGTGGAGACAGAGCGGCTAATGAAAAACTGTTTTTT. The chain uses TRBV19 and TRBJ1-4; possible D gene TRBD1, 5 bases. Trimming took off 5 bases at V and 3 bases at J, with 13 bases between the two ends. CDR1 is LNHDA and CDR2 is SQIVND in the germline V gene (reference sequence). This CDR3 is 15 amino acids long. Using reference TRBV19 and TRBJ1-4 for the parts outside the CDR3, the full variable domain is DGGITQSPKYLFRKEGQNVTLSCEQNLNHDAMYWYRQDPGQGLRLIYYSQIVNDFQKGDIAEGYSVSREKKESFPLTVTSAQKNPTAFYLCASSGDRAANEKLFFGSGTQLSVL.

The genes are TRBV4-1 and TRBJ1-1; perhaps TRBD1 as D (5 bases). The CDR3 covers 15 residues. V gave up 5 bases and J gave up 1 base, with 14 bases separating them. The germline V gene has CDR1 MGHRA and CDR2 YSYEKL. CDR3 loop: CASSAGRLENTEAFF. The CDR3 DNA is TGCGCCAGCAGCGCGGGACGCCTGGAGAACACTGAAGCTTTCTTT.

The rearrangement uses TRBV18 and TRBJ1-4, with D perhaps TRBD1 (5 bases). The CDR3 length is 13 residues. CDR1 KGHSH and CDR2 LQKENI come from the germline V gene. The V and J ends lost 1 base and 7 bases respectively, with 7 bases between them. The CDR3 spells CASSPQGIEKLFF. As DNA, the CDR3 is TGTGCCAGCTCACCACAGGGGATTGAAAAACTGTTTTTT.

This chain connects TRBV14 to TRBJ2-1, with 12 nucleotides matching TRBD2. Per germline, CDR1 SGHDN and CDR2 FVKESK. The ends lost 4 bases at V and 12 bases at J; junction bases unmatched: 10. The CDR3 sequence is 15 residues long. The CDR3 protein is CASSPHLASGGGQFF. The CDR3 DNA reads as TGTGCCAGCAGCCCCCACCTGGCTAGCGGGGGGGGGCAGTTCTTC.

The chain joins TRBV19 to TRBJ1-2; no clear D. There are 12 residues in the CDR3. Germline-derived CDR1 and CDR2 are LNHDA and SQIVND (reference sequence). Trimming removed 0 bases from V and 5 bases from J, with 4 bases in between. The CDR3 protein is CASSIDVYGYTF. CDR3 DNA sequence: TGTGCCAGTAGTATAGATGTGTATGGCTACACCTTC.

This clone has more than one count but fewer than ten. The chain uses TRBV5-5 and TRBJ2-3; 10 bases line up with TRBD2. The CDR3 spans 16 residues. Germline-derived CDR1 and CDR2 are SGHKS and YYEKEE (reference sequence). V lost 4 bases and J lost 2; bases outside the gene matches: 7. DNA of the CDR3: TGTGCCAGCAGCCTGACTAGCGGGCGATACACAGATACGCAGTATTTT. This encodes CASSLTSGRYTDTQYF.

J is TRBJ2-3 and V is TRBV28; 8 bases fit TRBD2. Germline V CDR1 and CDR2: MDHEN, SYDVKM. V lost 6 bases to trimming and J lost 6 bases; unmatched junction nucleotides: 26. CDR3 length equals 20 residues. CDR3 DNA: TGTGCCAGCAGCTTCCGGGGGGCTAGCGGGTCCCTATCTCCCACGGATACGCAGTATTTT. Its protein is CASSFRGASGSLSPTDTQYF.

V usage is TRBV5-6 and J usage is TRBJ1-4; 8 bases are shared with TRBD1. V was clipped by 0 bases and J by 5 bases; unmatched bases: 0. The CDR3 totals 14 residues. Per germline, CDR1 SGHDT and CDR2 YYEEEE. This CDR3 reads CASSLDRGNEKLFF. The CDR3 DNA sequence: TGTGCCAGCAGCTTGGACAGGGGGAATGAAAAACTGTTTTTT.

The CDR3, as DNA: TGTGCCAGCAGTGAAGCGCTTTGGGCCTCAGAGCTTCAGTACTTC. This encodes CASSEALWASELQYF. The chain joins TRBV6-1 to TRBJ2-4; D is ambiguous. The V gene's germline CDR1 is MNHNS and CDR2 SASEGT. This CDR3 comprises 15 residues. V lost 0 bases and J 11 bases, leaving 17 bases between the germline ends.

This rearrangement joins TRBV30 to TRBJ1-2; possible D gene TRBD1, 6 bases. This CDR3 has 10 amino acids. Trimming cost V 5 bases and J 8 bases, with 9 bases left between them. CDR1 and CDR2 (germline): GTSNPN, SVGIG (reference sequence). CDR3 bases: TGTGCCTGGTGGGGGCGAGGCTACACCTTC. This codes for CAWWGRGYTF.

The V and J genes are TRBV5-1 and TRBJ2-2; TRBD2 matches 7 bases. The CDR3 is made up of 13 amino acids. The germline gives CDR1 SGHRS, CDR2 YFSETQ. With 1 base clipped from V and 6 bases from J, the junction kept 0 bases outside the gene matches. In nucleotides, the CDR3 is TGCGCCAGCAGCTTGACTAGCGCCGGGGAGCTGTTTTTT. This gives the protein CASSLTSAGELFF.

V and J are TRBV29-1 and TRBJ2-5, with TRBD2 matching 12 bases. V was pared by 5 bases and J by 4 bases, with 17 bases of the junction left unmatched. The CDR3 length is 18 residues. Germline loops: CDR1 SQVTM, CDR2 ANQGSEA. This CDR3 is CSVSGQGLAGGPRETQYF. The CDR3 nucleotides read TGCAGCGTTTCCGGACAGGGGCTAGCGGGAGGGCCCCGAGAGACCCAGTACTTC.

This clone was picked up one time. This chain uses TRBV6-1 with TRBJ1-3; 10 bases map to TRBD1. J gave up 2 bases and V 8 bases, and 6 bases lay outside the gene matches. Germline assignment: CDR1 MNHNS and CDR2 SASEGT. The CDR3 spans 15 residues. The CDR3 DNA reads TGTGCCAGCCTTCCGGGACAGGGGACTGGAAACACCATATATTTT. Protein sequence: CASLPGQGTGNTIYF.

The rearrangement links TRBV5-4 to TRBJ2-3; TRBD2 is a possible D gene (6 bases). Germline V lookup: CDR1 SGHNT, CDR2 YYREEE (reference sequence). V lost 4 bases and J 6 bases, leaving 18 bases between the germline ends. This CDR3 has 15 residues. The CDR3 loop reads CASSPVQSRGDTQYF. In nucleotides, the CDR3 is TGTGCCAGCAGCCCGGTGCAGAGCCGGGGGGATACGCAGTATTTT.

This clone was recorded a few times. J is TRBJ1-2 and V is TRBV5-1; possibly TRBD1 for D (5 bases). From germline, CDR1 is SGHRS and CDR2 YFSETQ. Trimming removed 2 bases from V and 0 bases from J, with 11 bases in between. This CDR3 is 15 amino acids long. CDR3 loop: CASSFGALANYGYTF. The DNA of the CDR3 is TGCGCCAGCAGCTTCGGGGCCCTGGCTAACTATGGCTACACCTTC.

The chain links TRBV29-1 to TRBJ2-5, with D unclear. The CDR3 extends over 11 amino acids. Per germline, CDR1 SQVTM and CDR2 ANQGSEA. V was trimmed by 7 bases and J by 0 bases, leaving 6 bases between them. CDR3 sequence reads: CSGGHQETQYF. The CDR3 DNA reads TGCAGCGGAGGACACCAAGAGACCCAGTACTTC.

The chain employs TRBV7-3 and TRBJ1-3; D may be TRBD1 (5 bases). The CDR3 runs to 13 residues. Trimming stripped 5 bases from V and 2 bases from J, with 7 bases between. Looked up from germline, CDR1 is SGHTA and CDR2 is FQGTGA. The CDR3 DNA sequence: TGTGCCAGCAGCCCAGGGCCTGGAAACACCATATATTTT. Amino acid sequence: CASSPGPGNTIYF.

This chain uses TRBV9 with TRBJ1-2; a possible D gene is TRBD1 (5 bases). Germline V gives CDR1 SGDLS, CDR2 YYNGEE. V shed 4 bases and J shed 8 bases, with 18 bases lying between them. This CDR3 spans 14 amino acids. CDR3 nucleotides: TGTGCCAGCAGCCCCATCGCAGGGACGCGCGGCTACACCTTC. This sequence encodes CASSPIAGTRGYTF.

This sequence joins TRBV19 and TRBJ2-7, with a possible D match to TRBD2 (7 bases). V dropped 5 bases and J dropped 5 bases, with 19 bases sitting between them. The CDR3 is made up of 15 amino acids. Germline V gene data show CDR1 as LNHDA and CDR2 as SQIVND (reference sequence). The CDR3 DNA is TGTGCCAGTAGTGGCTCGCTCGGGGGGCAGGACGAGCAGTACTTC. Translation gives CASSGSLGGQDEQYF.

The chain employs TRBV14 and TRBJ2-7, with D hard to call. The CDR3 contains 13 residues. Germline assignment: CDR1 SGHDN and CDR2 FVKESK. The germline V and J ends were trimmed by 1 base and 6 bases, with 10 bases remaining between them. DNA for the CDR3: TGTGCCAGCAGCCAAGCTAATCGGTTCGAGCAGTACTTC. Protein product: CASSQANRFEQYF.

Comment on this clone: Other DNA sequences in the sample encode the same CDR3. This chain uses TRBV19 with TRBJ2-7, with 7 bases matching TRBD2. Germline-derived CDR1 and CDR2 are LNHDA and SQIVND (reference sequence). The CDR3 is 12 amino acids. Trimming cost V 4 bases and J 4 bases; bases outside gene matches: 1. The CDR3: CASSTGGYEQYF. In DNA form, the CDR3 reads TGTGCCAGTAGTACGGGAGGATACGAGCAGTACTTC.

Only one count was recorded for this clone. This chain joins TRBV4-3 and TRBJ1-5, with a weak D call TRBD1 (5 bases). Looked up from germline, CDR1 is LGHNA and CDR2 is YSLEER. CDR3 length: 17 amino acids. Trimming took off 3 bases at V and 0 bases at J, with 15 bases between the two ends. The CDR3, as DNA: TGCGCCAGCAGCCAGGACCATGGGGCTGCTAGCAATCAGCCCCAGCATTTT. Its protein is CASSQDHGAASNQPQHF.

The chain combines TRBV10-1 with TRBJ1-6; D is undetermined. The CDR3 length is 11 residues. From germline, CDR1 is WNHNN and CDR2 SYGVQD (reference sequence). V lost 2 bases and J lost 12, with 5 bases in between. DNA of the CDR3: TGCGCCAGCAGTGAGAGTAGACCCCTCCACTTT. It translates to CASSESRPLHF.

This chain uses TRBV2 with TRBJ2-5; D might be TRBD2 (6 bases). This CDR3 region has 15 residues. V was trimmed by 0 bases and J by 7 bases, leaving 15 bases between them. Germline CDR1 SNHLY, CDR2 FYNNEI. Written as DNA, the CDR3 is TGTGCCAGCAGTGAAGCGCGGAGGCAAGCGGGGACCCAGTACTTC. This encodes CASSEARRQAGTQYF.